This T cell receptor (beta chain) was obtained from a study of CD8 T cells in Susac syndrome. Random hexamers primed reverse transcription of 0.5 to 1 ug RNA. A multiplex approach, immunoSEQ multiplex PCR, amplified TCR beta CDR3 across 54 Vbeta and 13 Jbeta. One entry per CDR3 protein, called by TCRdb with MiXCR from the immunoSEQ multiplex PCR reads. The sample holds 15,000 to 20,000 distinct CDR3 sequences, 85% to 95% seen once. CDR1 and CDR2 from the germline V gene are SGHVS and FQNEAQ. V shed 1 base and J shed 7 bases, with 11 bases lying between them. The CDR3 extends over 14 amino acids. CD8+ and CD4+ blood T cells underwent TCR beta sequencing. Matching for age and sex applied to the controls, who were healthy donors. TEMRA cells were enriched by FACS, and CD4+ and CD8+ T cells were negatively isolated.

This chain joins TRBV7-8 and TRBJ2-1; D is ambiguous. The sequencing input was CD8+ T cells from PBMCs. This sequence was found in a human donor in good health. CDR3 loop: CASSLVVNLNEQFF. The CDR3 DNA sequence: TGTGCCAGCAGCTTAGTTGTTAATCTAAATGAGCAGTTCTTC. The full variable domain, its missing parts supplied by reference TRBV7-8 and TRBJ2-1, is GAGVSQSPRYKVAKRGQDVALRCDPISGHVSLFWYQQALGQGPEFLTYFQNEAQLDKSGLPSDRFFAERPEGSVSTLKIQRTQQEDSAVYLCASSLVVNLNEQFFGPGTRLTVL.